This T cell receptor beta chain was captured by sequencing in a study of T cell responses to AZD1222 COVID-19 vaccine. Losses at the gene ends were 0 bases for V and 4 bases for J; bases not matched to a gene: 16. This CDR3 region has 20 residues. Germline CDR1 reads SGHTS; CDR2 reads YDEGEE. Some clones are missing from TCRdb's copy, which holds only in-frame ones; the method was immunoSEQ multiplex PCR. The profile shows 90,000 or so clones, 70% to 90% of them singletons. The chain links TRBV5-8 to TRBJ2-1, with 10 bases that match TRBD2. The sequence derives from an adult who received the AZD1222 COVID-19 vaccine. The material was peripheral blood, obtained 28 days after the second AZD1222 dose. The CDR3 protein is CASSLVELLELAGSYNEQFF. The CDR3 bases are TGTGCCAGCAGCTTGGTGGAGCTTTTGGAACTAGCGGGGTCTTACAATGAGCAGTTCTTC.